The 30 T cell receptor beta chains below come from one sample, sequenced in a study of monozygotic twins with inflammatory bowel disease. TCRdb re-called the 5' RACE reads; every CDR3 protein appears as one record, without DNA. Recorded for this sample: around 100,000 distinct CDR3 sequences. The material sequenced was blood. Receptors originate from a human donor with ulcerative colitis or Crohn's disease, or a healthy co-twin of an affected twin (not recorded which).

The chain is built from TRBV6-1 and TRBJ2-2; TCRdb lists TRBD1, though no DNA is available to test this call. The CDR3 has 15 amino acids. The germline V gene encodes CDR1 MNHNS and CDR2 SASEGT. The CDR3: CASSRTGKRSGELFF.

The chain is built from TRBV12-3 or TRBV12-4 and TRBJ1-3. This CDR3 comprises 15 residues. CDR3 loop: CASSPRIVVGNTIYF.

This chain joins TRBV6-1 and TRBJ2-7; TCRdb selects TRBD1, and the lack of DNA leaves this call unchecked. The CDR3 has 14 amino acids. The germline CDR1 and CDR2 sequences are MNHNS and SASEGT. CDR3 in amino acids: CASMSPGRSYEQYF.

J is TRBJ2-5 and V is TRBV12-3 or TRBV12-4; checking the TCRdb D call of TRBD1 is not possible without DNA. This CDR3 has 14 residues. CDR3 loop: CASTDQGVWETQYF.

J is TRBJ2-7 and V is TRBV20-1; with no DNA, the TCRdb D assignment of TRBD2 cannot be verified. This CDR3 spans 13 amino acids. Germline CDR1 and CDR2: DFQATT and SNEGSKA (reference sequence). CDR3 sequence reads: CSAGPGLGVEQYF.

This chain uses TRBV20-1 with TRBJ2-2; TCRdb names TRBD1, which stays unverified in the absence of DNA. The CDR3 runs to 16 residues. Germline CDR1 is DFQATT and CDR2 is SNEGSKA (reference sequence). The CDR3 sequence is CSARPEGQGITGELFF.

The chain joins TRBV23-1 to TRBJ1-5; TCRdb lists TRBD1, though no DNA is available to test this call. TRBV23-1 is reported as an ORF; its role is uncertain. The CDR3 is 15 amino acids. The CDR3 here is CASSLTGVYNQPQHF.

The gene calls are TRBV5-1 and TRBJ1-4. Germline V CDR1 and CDR2: SGHRS, YFSETQ. The CDR3 contains 15 residues. The CDR3 region is CASSLGGATNENLFF.

The chain couples TRBV12-3 or TRBV12-4 to TRBJ1-2. This CDR3 region has 12 residues. CDR3 region: CASSGFNYGYTF.

The gene calls are TRBV25-1 and TRBJ2-2. This CDR3 region has 13 residues. The V gene's germline CDR1 is MGHDK and CDR2 SYGVNS. CDR3 sequence: CASNKVDTGELFF.

The chain carries TRBV12-3 or TRBV12-4 and TRBJ2-1; TCRdb designates TRBD2, a call that cannot be tested without DNA. CDR3 length: 16 amino acids. CDR3 residues: CASSSRAGWTYNEQFF.

The chain joins TRBV5-1 to TRBJ1-1; TCRdb outputs TRBD1, but without DNA this stays unchecked. The germline V gene encodes CDR1 SGHRS and CDR2 YFSETQ. CDR3 length: 15 amino acids. The CDR3 sequence: CASSPSPGVNTEAFF. The variable domain in full, completed from reference TRBV5-1 and TRBJ1-1, reads KAGVTQTPRYLIKTRGQQVTLSCSPISGHRSVSWYQQTPGQGLQFLFEYFSETQRNKGNFPGRFSGRQFSNSRSEMNVSTLELGDSALYLCASSPSPGVNTEAFFGQGTRLTVV.

The chain couples TRBV7-2 to TRBJ2-1; TCRdb gives TRBD1 as the D gene, but with no DNA this cannot be confirmed. The CDR3 consists of 15 residues. CDR1 is SGHTA and CDR2 is FQGNSA in the germline V gene. The CDR3 loop reads CASSSQTVSYNEQFF.

This chain joins TRBV13 and TRBJ1-1. This CDR3 spans 13 amino acids. CDR1 is PRHDT, CDR2 FYEKMQ, per germline (reference sequence). The CDR3 reads CASSTRRDTEAFF. The variable domain in full, completed from reference TRBV13 and TRBJ1-1, reads AAGVIQSPRHLIKEKRETATLKCYPIPRHDTVYWYQQGPGQDPQFLISFYEKMQSDKGSIPDRFSAQQFSDYHSELNMSSLELGDSALYFCASSTRRDTEAFFGQGTRLTVV.

V is TRBV30 and J is TRBJ1-6. Germline CDR1 is GTSNPN and CDR2 is SVGIG (reference sequence). This CDR3 is built from 14 residues. CDR3 protein: CACQPPSRFSPLHF.

J is TRBJ2-1 and V is TRBV5-4; with no DNA, the TCRdb D assignment of TRBD2 cannot be verified. Germline-derived CDR1 and CDR2 are SGHNT and YYREEE (reference sequence). This CDR3 is 16 amino acids long. The CDR3 sequence: CASSFFGEGGKREQFF.

The V gene is TRBV20-1, the J gene TRBJ2-2; no DNA is available, so the TRBD1 call from TCRdb remains unchecked. The germline gives CDR1 DFQATT, CDR2 SNEGSKA (reference sequence). This CDR3 has 12 residues. This chain's CDR3 is CSADRNTGELFF.

This chain links TRBV12-3 or TRBV12-4 with TRBJ2-5; the TCRdb call, TRBD1, lacks DNA for checking. The CDR3 totals 15 residues. CDR3 sequence: CASRLGTGRQETQYF.

The V and J genes are TRBV3-1 and TRBJ2-5; TCRdb's D call, TRBD1, is unchecked because there is no DNA. This CDR3 region has 16 residues. The germline CDR1 and CDR2 sequences are LGHDT and YNNKEL (reference sequence). CDR3 amino acids: CASSQRPSGLQETQYF.

The CDR3 protein is CASSSQGSGELFF. The rearrangement uses TRBV7-3 and TRBJ2-2; TCRdb gives TRBD1 as the D gene, but with no DNA this cannot be confirmed. The CDR3 loop spans 13 amino acids. CDR1 and CDR2 (germline): SGHTA, FQGTGA.

V gene TRBV4-3 combines with J gene TRBJ2-1; the D gene TCRdb calls, TRBD2, cannot be checked with no DNA. This CDR3 region has 13 residues. CDR1 is LGHNA, CDR2 YSLEER, per germline. This CDR3 reads CASSQAMYSPKFF.

V is TRBV24-1 and J is TRBJ2-1; TCRdb's D call, TRBD1, is unchecked because there is no DNA. CDR3 length: 12 amino acids. Germline assignment: CDR1 KGHDR and CDR2 SFDVKD. CDR3 protein: CATSSRDRSVLF.

The gene calls are TRBV7-2 and TRBJ1-5; TCRdb's D call of TRBD1 is untestable without DNA. The CDR3 covers 13 residues. CDR1 and CDR2 from the germline V gene are SGHTA and FQGNSA. CDR3 sequence reads: CASSQGQSRPQHF.

The chain carries TRBV29-1 and TRBJ2-1; TCRdb names TRBD1, which stays unverified in the absence of DNA. Germline V gene data show CDR1 as SQVTM and CDR2 as ANQGSEA. CDR3 length: 13 amino acids. The CDR3 reads CSQGGGSYNEQFF.

This rearrangement joins TRBV7-9 to TRBJ2-3; TCRdb gives TRBD1 as the D gene, but with no DNA this cannot be confirmed. The CDR3 has 15 amino acids. Germline V CDR1 and CDR2: SEHNR, FQNEAQ (reference sequence). The chain's CDR3 is CASSLDWSPPDTQYF.

The rearrangement joins TRBV9 to TRBJ2-7; TCRdb designates TRBD1, a call that cannot be tested without DNA. The germline gives CDR1 SGDLS, CDR2 YYNGEE. CDR3 length: 14 residues. CDR3: CASSPQFDRDEQYF.

This chain connects TRBV5-4 to TRBJ2-1; TCRdb's D call, TRBD1, is unchecked because there is no DNA. The CDR3 contains 15 residues. Germline-derived CDR1 and CDR2 are SGHNT and YYREEE (reference sequence). The CDR3 reads CASSPPGQGQREQFF. The whole variable domain, remainder taken from reference TRBV5-4 and TRBJ2-1, is ETGVTQSPTHLIKTRGQQVTLRCSSQSGHNTVSWYQQALGQGPQFIFQYYREEENGRGNFPPRFSGLQFPNYSSELNVNALELDDSALYLCASSPPGQGQREQFFGPGTRLTVL.

This rearrangement joins TRBV28 to TRBJ1-2; TCRdb calls TRBD1, which cannot be checked without DNA. The CDR3 sequence is 14 residues long. Germline-derived CDR1 and CDR2 are MDHEN and SYDVKM. The CDR3 loop reads CASSRTGGLYGYTF.

V usage is TRBV28 and J usage is TRBJ2-5; checking the TCRdb D call of TRBD2 is not possible without DNA. Looked up from germline, CDR1 is MDHEN and CDR2 is SYDVKM. The CDR3 covers 15 residues. The chain's CDR3 is CASSSLAGGEETQYF.

This chain uses TRBV7-6 with TRBJ2-2; there is no DNA to check the TCRdb D call of TRBD1. This CDR3 has 14 residues. Germline lookup yields CDR1 SGHVS and CDR2 FNYEAQ. The CDR3: CASSSGRGIGELFF.